These T cell receptor beta chains were read from a single sample in a study of shared clonotypes between healthy human individuals. Profiling relied on immunoSEQ multiplex PCR, and the TCRdb table lists in-frame clones only, not all of them. The table shows more than 2 million clones, with approximately 95% occurring only once. Sequencing input: naive CD4+ T cells sorted from blood. The receptors stem from a man aged 18 to 35 in good health. Both conserved end residues are part of each CDR3. Each record gives: V gene, D gene, clone size, J gene, CDR3 protein, CDR3 DNA. The D gene is left open where the match is weak. A row's size may be missing; if present it is once, few, many or a size class.

TRBV28	-	-	TRBJ1-4	CASSRGGEEKLFF	TGTGCCAGCAGTCGTGGGGGAGAGGAAAAACTGTTTTTT
TRBV18	-	-	TRBJ2-1	CASSRIREQEQFF	TGTGCCAGCTCACGCATCAGGGAACAGGAGCAGTTCTTC
TRBV5-1	-	-	TRBJ1-6	CASSLDSNYNSPLHF	TGCGCCAGCAGCTTGGACAGCAACTATAATTCACCCCTCCACTTT
TRBV7-2	TRBD2	-	TRBJ2-1	CASSSASPSGRGYNEQFF	TGTGCCAGCAGCTCGGCTTCCCCTAGCGGGAGGGGTTACAATGAGCAGTTCTTC
TRBV5-1	-	-	TRBJ1-1	CASSLEGRVNTEAFF	TGCGCCAGCAGCTTGGAGGGCAGGGTGAACACTGAAGCTTTCTTT
TRBV5-4	TRBD2	-	TRBJ2-5	CASSLHSGGQEETQYF	TGTGCCAGCAGCTTGCACAGCGGGGGGCAGGAAGAGACCCAGTACTTC
TRBV6-5	-	-	TRBJ1-2	CASTLTNTLLDGYTF	TGTGCCAGCACCCTAACGAACACCCTTCTCGATGGCTACACCTTC
TRBV12-5	-	once	TRBJ2-2	CASAAGQRHTGELFF	TGTGCTAGTGCCGCGGGACAGCGACACACCGGGGAGCTGTTTTTT
TRBV7-9	TRBD1	-	TRBJ2-2	CASSPGQVANTGELFF	TGTGCCAGCAGCCCTGGACAGGTCGCGAACACCGGGGAGCTGTTTTTT
TRBV18	-	-	TRBJ2-7	CASSGRKDSDEQYF	TGTGCCAGCTCGGGGCGGAAGGATTCGGACGAGCAGTACTTC